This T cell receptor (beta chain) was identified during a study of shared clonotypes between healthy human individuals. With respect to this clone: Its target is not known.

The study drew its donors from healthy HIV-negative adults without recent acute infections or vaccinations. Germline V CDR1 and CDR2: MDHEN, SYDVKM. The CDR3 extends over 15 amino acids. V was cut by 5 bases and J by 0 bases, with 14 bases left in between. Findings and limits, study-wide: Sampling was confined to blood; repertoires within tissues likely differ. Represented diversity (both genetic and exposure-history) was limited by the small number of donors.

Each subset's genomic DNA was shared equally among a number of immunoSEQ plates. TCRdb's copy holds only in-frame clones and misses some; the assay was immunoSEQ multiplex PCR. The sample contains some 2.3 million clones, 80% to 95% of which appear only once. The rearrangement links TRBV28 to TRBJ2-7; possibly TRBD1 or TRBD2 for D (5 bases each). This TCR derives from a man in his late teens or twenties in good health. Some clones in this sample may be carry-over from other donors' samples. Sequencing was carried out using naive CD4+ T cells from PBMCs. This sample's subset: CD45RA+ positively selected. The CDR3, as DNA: TGTGCCAGCAGTACTCGGTGGGGGAGCTCCTACGAGCAGTACTTC. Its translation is CASSTRWGSSYEQYF.